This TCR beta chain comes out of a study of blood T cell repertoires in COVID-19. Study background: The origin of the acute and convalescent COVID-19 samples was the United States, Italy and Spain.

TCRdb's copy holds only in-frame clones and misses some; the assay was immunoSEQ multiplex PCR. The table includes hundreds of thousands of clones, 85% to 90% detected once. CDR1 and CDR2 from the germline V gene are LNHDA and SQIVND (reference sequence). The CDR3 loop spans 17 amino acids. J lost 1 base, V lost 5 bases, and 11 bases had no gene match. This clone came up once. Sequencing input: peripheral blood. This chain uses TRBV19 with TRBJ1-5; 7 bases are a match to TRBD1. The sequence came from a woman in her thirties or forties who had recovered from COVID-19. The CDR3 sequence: CASSGGTERSSNQPQHF. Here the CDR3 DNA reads TGTGCCAGTAGTGGCGGGACAGAGAGAAGCAGCAATCAGCCCCAGCATTTT.